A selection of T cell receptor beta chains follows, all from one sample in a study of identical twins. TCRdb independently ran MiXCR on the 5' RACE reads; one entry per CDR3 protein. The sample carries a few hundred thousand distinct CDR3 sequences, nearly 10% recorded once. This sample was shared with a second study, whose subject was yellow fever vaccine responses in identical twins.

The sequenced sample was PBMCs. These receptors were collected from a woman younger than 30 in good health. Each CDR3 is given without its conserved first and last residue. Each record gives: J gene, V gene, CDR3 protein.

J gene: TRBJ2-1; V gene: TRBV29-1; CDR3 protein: SSRLGGSYNEQF
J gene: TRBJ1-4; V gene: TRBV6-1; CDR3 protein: ASRATGLHEKLF
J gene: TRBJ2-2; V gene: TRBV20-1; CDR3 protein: SALDRVNTGELF
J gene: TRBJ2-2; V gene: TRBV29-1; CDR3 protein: SAGTGTPGELF
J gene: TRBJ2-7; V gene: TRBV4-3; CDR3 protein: ASSQEQAGTSGSYEQY
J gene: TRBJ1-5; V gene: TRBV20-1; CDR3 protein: SADRAGQPQH
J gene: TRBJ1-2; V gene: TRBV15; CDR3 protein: ATSTLKQGAYGYT
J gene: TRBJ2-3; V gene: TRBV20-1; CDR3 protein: SARVPSHTDTQY
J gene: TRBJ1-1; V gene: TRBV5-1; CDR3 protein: ASSLEGLSGAF
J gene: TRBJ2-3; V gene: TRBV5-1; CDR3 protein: ASSINPGGRVDTQY
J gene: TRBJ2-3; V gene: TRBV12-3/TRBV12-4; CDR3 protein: ASSLMPDTQY
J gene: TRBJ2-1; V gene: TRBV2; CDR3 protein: ASSERSGQGYNEQF
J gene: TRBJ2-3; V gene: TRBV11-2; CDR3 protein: ASSHYPPGLAGGTDTQY
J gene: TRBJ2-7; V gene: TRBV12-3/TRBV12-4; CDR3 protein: ASNHPDRTLEQY
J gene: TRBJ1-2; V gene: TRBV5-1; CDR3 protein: ASSLGQGAEGYT
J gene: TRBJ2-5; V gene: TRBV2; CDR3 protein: ASSEEVIGRVSTQY
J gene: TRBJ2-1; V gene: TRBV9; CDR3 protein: ASSEGSANEQF
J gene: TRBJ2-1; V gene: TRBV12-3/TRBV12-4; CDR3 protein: ASSDRTGGGGEQF
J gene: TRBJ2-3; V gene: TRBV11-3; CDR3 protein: ASSLDGRNTQY
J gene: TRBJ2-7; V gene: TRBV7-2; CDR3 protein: ASSPVKGGAYYEQY
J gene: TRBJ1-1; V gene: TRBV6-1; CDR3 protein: ASRWPNTEAF
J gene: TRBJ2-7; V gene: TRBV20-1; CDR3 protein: SARDQDSRYEQY
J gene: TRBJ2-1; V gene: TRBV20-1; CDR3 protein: SLDPRGLNEQF
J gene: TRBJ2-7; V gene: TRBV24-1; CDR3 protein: ATSDPGRGEQY
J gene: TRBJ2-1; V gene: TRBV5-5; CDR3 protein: ASSLEAGGGNEQF
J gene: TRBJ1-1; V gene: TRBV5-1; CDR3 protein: ASSLHTEAF
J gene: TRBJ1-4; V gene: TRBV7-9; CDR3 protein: ASSLGAVYEKLF